This T cell receptor beta chain was recorded in a study of OX40 agonist ivuxolimab in advanced cancers. Study at large: A mean age of around 66 years, range roughly 20 to 80, was recorded, and more than 80% were male.

It was autoimmune disease history or systemic immunosuppression that excluded patients. Sequenced by immunoSEQ multiplex PCR; TCRdb stores in-frame clones only, minus some. The sample includes fewer than 200,000 clones, 85% to 95% seen only once; the top ten take under 0.4%. Notes on the study in general: At 0.1 to 3.0 mg/kg and by week 6, CD4+ and CD8+ T cells in the blood had expanded clonally.

On this clone itself: Its antigen is not known.

The sample in question was CD4+ or CD8+ T cells sorted from blood, obtained in a trial of the OX40 agonist ivuxolimab. The sequence was collected from an adult with an advanced solid tumor such as melanoma, head and neck, liver or kidney cancer.

This CDR3 is CASSVRTGDTQYF. The CDR3 nucleotides are TGTGCCAGCAGCGTCCGGACGGGGGATACGCAGTATTTT. The V gene is TRBV9, the J gene TRBJ2-3; maybe TRBD2 (5 bases). The ends were cut back, 2 bases at V and 6 bases at J, with 10 bases in the middle. Germline CDR1 reads SGDLS; CDR2 reads YYNGEE. The CDR3 is 13 residues long.